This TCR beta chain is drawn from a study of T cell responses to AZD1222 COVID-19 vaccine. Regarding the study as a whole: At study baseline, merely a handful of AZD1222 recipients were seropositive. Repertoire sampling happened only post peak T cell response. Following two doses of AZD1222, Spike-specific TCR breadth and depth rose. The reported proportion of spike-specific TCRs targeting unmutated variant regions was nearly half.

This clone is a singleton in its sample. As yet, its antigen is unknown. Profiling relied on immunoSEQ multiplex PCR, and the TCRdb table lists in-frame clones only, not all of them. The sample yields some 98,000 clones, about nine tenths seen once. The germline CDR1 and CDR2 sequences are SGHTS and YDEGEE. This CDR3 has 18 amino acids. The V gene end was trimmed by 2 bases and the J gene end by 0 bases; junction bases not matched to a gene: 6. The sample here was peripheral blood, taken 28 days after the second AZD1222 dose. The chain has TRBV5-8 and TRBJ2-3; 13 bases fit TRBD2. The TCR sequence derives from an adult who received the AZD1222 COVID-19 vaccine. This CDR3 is CASSFLGTSGISTDTQYF. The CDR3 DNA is TGTGCCAGCAGCTTCCTGGGGACTAGCGGGATCAGCACAGATACGCAGTATTTT. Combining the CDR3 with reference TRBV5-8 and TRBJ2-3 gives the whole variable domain EAGVTQSPTHLIKTRGQQATLRCSPISGHTSVYWYQQALGLGLQFLLWYDEGEERNRGNFPPRFSGRQFPNYSSELNVNALELEDSALYLCASSFLGTSGISTDTQYFGPGTRLTVL.